This TCR beta chain was identified during a study of blood T cell repertoires in COVID-19. Study summary: COVID-19 samples, acute and convalescent, were from the United States, Italy and Spain. The cDNA or gDNA used as material had been derived from T cells, B-cell-depleted T cells, or PBMCs.

The V gene's germline CDR1 is SGHDT and CDR2 YYEEEE. The ends lost 4 bases at V and 4 bases at J; junction bases unmatched: 7. The length of the CDR3 is 14 residues. This clone is a singleton in its sample. Study processing details: It was from reference gene primer amplification that nucleated cell counts were estimated. Libraries were prepared by immunoSEQ multiplex PCR; TCRdb keeps only in-frame clonotypes and omits some of them. V, J and clone size derive from that table, while D and trimming were established from the DNA sequence. The table has more than 95,000 clones, around 76% seen once. The chain joins TRBV5-6 to TRBJ1-2, with 7 nucleotides matching TRBD1. This sequence originates from a woman in her sixties or seventies with acute or convalescent COVID-19. The sequenced sample consisted of peripheral blood. The CDR3 reads CASSLSGTAYGYTF. Written as DNA, the CDR3 is TGTGCCAGCAGCCTTTCCGGGACAGCCTATGGCTACACCTTC.